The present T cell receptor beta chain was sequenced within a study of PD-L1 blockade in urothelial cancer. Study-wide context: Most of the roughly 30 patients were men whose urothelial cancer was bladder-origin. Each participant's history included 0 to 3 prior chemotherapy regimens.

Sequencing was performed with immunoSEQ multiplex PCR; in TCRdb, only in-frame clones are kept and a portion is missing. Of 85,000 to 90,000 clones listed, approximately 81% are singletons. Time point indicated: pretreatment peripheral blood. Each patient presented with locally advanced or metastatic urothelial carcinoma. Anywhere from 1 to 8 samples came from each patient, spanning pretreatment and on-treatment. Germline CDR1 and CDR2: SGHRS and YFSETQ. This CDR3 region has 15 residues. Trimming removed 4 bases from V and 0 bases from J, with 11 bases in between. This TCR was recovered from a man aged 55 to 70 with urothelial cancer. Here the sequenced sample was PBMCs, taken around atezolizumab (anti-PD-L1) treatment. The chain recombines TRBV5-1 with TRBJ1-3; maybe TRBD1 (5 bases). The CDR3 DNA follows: TGCGCCAGCAGCCCCCAGGGTAACTCTGGAAACACCATATATTTT. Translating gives CASSPQGNSGNTIYF.